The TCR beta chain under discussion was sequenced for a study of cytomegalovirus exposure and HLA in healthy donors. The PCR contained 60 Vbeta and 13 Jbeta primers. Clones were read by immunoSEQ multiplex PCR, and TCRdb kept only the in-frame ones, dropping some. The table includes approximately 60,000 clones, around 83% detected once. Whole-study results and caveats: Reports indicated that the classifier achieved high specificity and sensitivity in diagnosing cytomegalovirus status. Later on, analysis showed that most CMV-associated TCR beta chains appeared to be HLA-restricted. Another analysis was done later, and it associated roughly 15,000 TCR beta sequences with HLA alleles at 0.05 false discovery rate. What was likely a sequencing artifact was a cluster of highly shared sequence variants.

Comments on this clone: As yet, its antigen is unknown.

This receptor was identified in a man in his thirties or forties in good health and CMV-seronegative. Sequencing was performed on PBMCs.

CDR3 DNA sequence: TGCGCCAGCAGCCAAGATATGGGGGCCAACGTCCTGACTTTC. Translation: CASSQDMGANVLTF. The chain couples TRBV4-3 to TRBJ2-6; no reliable D call. V was trimmed by 0 bases and J by 4 bases, leaving 4 bases between them. This CDR3 region has 14 residues. Germline V gene lookup returns CDR1 LGHNA and CDR2 YSLEER.